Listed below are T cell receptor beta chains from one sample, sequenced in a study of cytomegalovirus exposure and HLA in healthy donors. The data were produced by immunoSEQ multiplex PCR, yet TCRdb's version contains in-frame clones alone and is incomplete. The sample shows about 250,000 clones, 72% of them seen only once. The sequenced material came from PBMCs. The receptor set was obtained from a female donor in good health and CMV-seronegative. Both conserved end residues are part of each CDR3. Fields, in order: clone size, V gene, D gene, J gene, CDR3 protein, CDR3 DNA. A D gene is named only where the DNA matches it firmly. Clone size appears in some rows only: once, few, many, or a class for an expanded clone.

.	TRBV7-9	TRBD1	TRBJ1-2	CASSLADRAYGYTF	TGTGCCAGCAGCTTAGCAGACAGGGCCTATGGCTACACCTTC
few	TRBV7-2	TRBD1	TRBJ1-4	CASSSRTGMLKLFF	TGTGCCAGCAGCTCAAGGACAGGGATGTTGAAACTGTTTTTT
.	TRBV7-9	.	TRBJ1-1	CASSSPREPSEAFF	TGTGCCAGCAGTTCCCCCCGGGAACCTTCTGAAGCTTTCTTT
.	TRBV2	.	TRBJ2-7	CASSDMGPVYEQYF	TGTGCCAGCAGTGATATGGGCCCTGTCTACGAGCAGTACTTC
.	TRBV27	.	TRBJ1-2	CASSSWAGAGYTF	TGTGCCAGCAGTAGCTGGGCAGGGGCTGGCTACACCTTC
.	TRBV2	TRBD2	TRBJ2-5	CASSEAGGPGLETQYF	TGTGCCAGCAGTGAGGCGGGAGGGCCTGGATTAGAGACCCAGTACTTC
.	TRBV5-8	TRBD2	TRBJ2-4	CASSLGAIRASGTKNIQYF	TGTGCCAGCAGCTTGGGGGCAATTAGGGCTAGCGGGACTAAAAACATTCAGTACTTC
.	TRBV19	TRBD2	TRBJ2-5	CASSSTASGREETQYF	TGTGCCAGTAGTTCGACAGCTAGCGGGAGGGAGGAGACCCAGTACTTC
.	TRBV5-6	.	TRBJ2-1	CATTILASNEQFF	TGTGCCACAACGATCCTAGCGAGCAATGAGCAGTTCTTC
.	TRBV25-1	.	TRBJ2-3	CASRPGGGRQYF	TGTGCCAGCAGACCTGGGGGCGGTCGGCAGTATTTT
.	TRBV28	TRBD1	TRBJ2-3	CASSFGTGVTDTQYF	TGTGCCAGCAGTTTCGGGACAGGGGTCACAGATACGCAGTATTTT
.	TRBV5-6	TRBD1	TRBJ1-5	CASSFTGGVGNQPQHF	TGTGCCAGCAGCTTCACAGGGGGCGTCGGCAATCAGCCCCAGCATTTT
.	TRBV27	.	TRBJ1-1	CASSRPQGMNTEAFF	TGTGCCAGCAGCCGACCCCAGGGGATGAACACTGAAGCTTTCTTT
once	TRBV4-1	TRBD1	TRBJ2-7	CASSQDSPDRGLSYEQYF	TGCGCCAGCAGCCAAGATTCCCCGGACAGGGGGCTGAGCTACGAGCAGTACTTC
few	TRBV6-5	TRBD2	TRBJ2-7	CASRSNSGRIHEQYF	TGTGCCAGCAGATCTAATAGCGGGAGGATACACGAGCAGTACTTC
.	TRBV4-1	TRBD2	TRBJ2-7	CASSRLTSGSYEQYF	TGCGCCAGCAGCCGGTTAACTAGCGGGAGTTACGAGCAGTACTTC
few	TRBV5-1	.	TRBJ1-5	CASSLDSSNQPQHF	TGCGCCAGCAGCTTGGACAGCAGCAATCAGCCCCAGCATTTT
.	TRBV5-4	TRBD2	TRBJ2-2	CASSFGGGVVLGAGELFF	TGTGCCAGCAGCTTCGGGGGAGGGGTTGTTTTAGGAGCCGGGGAGCTGTTTTTT
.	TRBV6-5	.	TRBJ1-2	CASSYSGYRQDGYTF	TGTGCCAGCAGTTACTCGGGTTACAGGCAAGATGGCTACACCTTC
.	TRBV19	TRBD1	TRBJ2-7	CASSGRDRGFHEQYF	TGTGCCAGTAGTGGCCGGGACAGGGGATTTCACGAGCAGTACTTC
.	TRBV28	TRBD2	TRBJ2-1	CASSLTGLAREQFF	TGTGCCAGCAGTTTGACGGGACTAGCGAGGGAGCAGTTCTTC
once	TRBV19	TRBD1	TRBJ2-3	CASSIDEQGADTQYF	TGTGCCAGTAGTATAGATGAACAGGGGGCAGATACGCAGTATTTT
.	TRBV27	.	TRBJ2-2	CASSSAGGELFF	TGTGCCAGCAGTTCTGCGGGAGGGGAGCTGTTTTTT
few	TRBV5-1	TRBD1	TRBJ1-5	CASSSTGDQPQHF	TGCGCCAGCAGCTCGACAGGGGATCAGCCCCAGCATTTT
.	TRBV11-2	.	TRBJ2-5	CASSLSMDRVGTQYF	TGTGCCAGCAGCTTAAGTATGGACAGAGTGGGAACCCAGTACTTC
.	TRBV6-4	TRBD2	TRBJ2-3	CASSDGKGLAGSDTQYF	TGTGCCAGCAGTGACGGGAAGGGACTAGCGGGATCAGATACGCAGTATTTT
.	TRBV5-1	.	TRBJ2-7	CASSLARLHHTPSYEQYF	TGCGCCAGCAGCTTGGCCAGGTTACACCATACCCCTTCCTACGAGCAGTACTTC
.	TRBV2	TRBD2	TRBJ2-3	CASGTSGRTDTQYF	TGTGCCAGCGGGACTAGCGGTCGCACAGATACGCAGTATTTT
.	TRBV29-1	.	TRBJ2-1	CSVAPGTDTYNEQFF	TGCAGCGTTGCCCCCGGGACTGATACTTACAATGAGCAGTTCTTC
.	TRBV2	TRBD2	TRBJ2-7	CASRETSGASYEQYF	TGTGCCAGCAGGGAGACTAGCGGAGCCTCCTACGAGCAGTACTTC
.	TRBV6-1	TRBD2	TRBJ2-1	CASRGEGWYNEQFF	TGTGCCAGCAGGGGGGAGGGTTGGTACAATGAGCAGTTCTTC
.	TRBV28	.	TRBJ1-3	CASSLARISGNTIYF	TGTGCCAGCAGTCTCGCCAGGATCTCTGGAAACACCATATATTTT
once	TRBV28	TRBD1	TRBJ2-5	CASSLSGQGMGETQYF	TGTGCCAGCAGTTTATCGGGACAGGGGATGGGAGAGACCCAGTACTTC
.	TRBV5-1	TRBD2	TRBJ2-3	CASGLAGGGTDTQYF	TGCGCCAGCGGACTAGCGGGAGGTGGCACAGATACGCAGTATTTT
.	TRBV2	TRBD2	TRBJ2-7	CASSGGGRGAYEQYF	TGTGCCAGCAGTGGTGGCGGGAGGGGAGCCTACGAGCAGTACTTC
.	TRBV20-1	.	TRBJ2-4	CSARDEGQYF	TGCAGTGCTAGAGATGAGGGTCAGTACTTC
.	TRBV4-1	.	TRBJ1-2	CASSQVAGIYGYTF	TGCGCCAGCAGCCAAGTCGCAGGGATCTATGGCTACACCTTC
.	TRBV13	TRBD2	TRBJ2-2	CASSLLAGVNTGELFF	TGTGCCAGCAGCTTACTAGCGGGAGTGAACACCGGGGAGCTGTTTTTT
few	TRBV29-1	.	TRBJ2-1	CSVELVQEAHNEQFF	TGCAGCGTTGAATTGGTCCAAGAGGCCCACAATGAGCAGTTCTTC
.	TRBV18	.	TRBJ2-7	CASSPLTGVDEQYF	TGTGCCAGCTCACCACTTACGGGGGTGGACGAGCAGTACTTC
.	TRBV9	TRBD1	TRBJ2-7	CASSRGQGLGTGSYEQYF	TGTGCCAGCAGCAGGGGACAGGGGCTCGGGACCGGTTCCTACGAGCAGTACTTC
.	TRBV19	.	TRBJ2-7	CASSEGSGGKQYF	TGTGCCAGTAGCGAGGGCTCCGGGGGAAAGCAGTACTTC
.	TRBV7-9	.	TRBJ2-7	CATNTGREYEQYF	TGTGCCACAAACACAGGGAGGGAATACGAGCAGTACTTC
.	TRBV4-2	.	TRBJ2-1	CASSQSTGGANEQFF	TGTGCCAGCAGCCAATCAACCGGAGGGGCCAATGAGCAGTTCTTC
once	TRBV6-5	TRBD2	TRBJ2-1	CASSLGLAGGKQFF	TGTGCCAGCAGTTTAGGACTAGCGGGAGGTAAGCAGTTCTTC
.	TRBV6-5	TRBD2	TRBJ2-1	CASRMTSGYNEQFF	TGTGCCAGCAGGATGACTAGCGGCTACAATGAGCAGTTCTTC
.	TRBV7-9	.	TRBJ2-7	CSSSSRQLVEQYF	TGTTCCAGCAGCTCTAGGCAACTAGTGGAGCAGTACTTC
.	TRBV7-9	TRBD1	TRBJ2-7	CASSLMPGQLAEQYF	TGTGCCAGCAGCTTGATGCCGGGACAGCTGGCAGAGCAGTACTTC
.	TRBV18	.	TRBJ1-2	CASSRKTDTNAIYGYTF	TGTGCCAGCTCACGAAAAACCGACACCAACGCTATCTATGGCTACACCTTC
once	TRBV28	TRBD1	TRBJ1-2	CASRPHRGLGGYTF	TGTGCCAGCAGACCACACAGGGGTCTAGGTGGCTACACCTTC
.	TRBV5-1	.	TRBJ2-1	CASSPGLDYNEQFF	TGCGCCAGCAGCCCCGGACTGGATTACAATGAGCAGTTCTTC
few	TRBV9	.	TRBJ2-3	CASSVASVADTQYF	TGTGCCAGCAGCGTAGCTAGCGTTGCAGATACGCAGTATTTT
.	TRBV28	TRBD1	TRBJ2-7	CASSSSGTGYYEQYF	TGTGCCAGCAGTTCCTCCGGGACAGGGTACTACGAGCAGTACTTC
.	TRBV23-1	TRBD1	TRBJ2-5	CASTLGTGGASETQYF	TGCGCCAGCACCCTGGGGACAGGGGGCGCTTCAGAGACCCAGTACTTC
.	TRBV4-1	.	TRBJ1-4	CASSHVPQTNEKLFF	TGCGCCAGCAGCCACGTCCCCCAGACTAATGAAAAACTGTTTTTT
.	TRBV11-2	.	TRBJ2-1	CASSSGLQLGNEQFF	TGTGCCAGCAGCTCCGGATTACAGCTGGGCAATGAGCAGTTCTTC
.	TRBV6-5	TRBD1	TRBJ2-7	CASSRGTPVSYEQYF	TGTGCCAGCAGCAGGGGGACACCCGTCTCCTACGAGCAGTACTTC